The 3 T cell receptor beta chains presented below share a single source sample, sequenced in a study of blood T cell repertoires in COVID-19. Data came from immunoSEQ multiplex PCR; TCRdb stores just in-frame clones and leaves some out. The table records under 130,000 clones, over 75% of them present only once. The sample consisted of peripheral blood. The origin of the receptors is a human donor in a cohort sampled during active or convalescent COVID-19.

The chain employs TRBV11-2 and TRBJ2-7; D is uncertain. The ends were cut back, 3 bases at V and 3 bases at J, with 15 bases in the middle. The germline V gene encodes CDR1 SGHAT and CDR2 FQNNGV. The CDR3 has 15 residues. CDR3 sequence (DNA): TGTGCCAGCAGCTTGCAGGTTCTTCATCTCTACGAGCAGTACTTC. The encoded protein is CASSLQVLHLYEQYF.

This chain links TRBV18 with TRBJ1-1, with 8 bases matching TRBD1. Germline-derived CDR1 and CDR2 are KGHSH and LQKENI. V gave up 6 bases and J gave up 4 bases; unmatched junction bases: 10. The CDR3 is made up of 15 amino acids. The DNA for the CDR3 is TGTGCCAGCTCCCGGAACCCAGGGGGCGGCACTGAAGCTTTCTTT. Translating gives CASSRNPGGGTEAFF.

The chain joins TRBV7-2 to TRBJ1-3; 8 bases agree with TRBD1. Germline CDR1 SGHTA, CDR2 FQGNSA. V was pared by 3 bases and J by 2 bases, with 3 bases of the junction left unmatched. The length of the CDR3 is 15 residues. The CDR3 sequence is CASSFLTGAGNTIYF. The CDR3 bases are TGTGCCAGCAGCTTCCTGACAGGGGCTGGAAACACCATATATTTT.